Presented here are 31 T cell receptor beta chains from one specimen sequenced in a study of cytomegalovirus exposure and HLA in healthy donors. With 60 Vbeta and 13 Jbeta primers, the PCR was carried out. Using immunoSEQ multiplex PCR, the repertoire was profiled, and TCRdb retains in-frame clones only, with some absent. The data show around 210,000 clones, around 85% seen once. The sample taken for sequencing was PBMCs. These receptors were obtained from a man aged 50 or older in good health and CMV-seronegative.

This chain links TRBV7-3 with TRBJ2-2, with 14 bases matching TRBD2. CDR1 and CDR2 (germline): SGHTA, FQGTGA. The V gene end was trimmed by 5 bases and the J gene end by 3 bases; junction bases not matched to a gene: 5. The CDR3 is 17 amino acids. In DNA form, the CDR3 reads TGTGCCAGCAGCGCGCTGACTAGCGGGAGGGACACCGGGGAGCTGTTTTTT. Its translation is CASSALTSGRDTGELFF.

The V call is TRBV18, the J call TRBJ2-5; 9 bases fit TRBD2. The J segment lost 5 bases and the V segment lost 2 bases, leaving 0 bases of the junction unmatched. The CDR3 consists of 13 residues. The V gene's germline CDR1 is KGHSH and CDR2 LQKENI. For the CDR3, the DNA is TGTGCCAGCTCACCAAGCGGGAGGGAGACCCAGTACTTC. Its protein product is CASSPSGRETQYF.

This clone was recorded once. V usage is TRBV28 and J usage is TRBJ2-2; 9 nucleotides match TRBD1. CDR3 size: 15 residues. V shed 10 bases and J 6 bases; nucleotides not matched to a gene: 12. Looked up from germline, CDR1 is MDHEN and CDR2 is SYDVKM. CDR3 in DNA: TGTGCCACTGTAGGGGGCGGGACAGGGTCCGGGGAGCTGTTTTTT. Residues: CATVGGGTGSGELFF.

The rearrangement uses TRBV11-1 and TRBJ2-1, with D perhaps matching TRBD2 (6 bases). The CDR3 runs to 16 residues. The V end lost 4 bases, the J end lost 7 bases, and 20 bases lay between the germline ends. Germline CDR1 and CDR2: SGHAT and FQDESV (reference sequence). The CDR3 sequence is CASSSTGTQRRNEQFF. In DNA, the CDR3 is TGTGCCAGCAGCTCGACCGGGACTCAAAGGAGAAATGAGCAGTTCTTC.

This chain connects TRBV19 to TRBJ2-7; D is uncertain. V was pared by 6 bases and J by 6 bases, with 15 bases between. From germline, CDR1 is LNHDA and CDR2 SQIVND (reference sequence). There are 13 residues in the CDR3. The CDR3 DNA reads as TGTGCCAGTAGGAGCTTTAGAACCCTCGAGCAGTACTTC. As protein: CASRSFRTLEQYF. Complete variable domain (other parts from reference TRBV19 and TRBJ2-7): DGGITQSPKYLFRKEGQNVTLSCEQNLNHDAMYWYRQDPGQGLRLIYYSQIVNDFQKGDIAEGYSVSREKKESFPLTVTSAQKNPTAFYLCASRSFRTLEQYFGPGTRLTVT.

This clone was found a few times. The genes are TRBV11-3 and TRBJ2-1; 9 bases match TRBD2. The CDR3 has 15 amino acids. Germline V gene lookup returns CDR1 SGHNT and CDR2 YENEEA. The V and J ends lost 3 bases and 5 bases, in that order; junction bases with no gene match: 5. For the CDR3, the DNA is TGTGCCAGCAGCTTCGCCAGCGGGAGGCACAATGAGCAGTTCTTC. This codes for CASSFASGRHNEQFF.

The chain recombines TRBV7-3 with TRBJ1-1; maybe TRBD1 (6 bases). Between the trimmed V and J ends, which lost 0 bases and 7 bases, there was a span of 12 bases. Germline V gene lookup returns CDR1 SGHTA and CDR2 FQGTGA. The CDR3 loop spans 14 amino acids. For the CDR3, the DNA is TGTGCCAGCAGCTTAACGAAGGGGGGGGATGAAGCTTTCTTT. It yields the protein CASSLTKGGDEAFF. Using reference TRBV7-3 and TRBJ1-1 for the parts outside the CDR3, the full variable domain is GAGVSQTPSNKVTEKGKYVELRCDPISGHTALYWYRQSLGQGPEFLIYFQGTGAADDSGLPNDRFFAVRPEGSVSTLKIQRTERGDSAVYLCASSLTKGGDEAFFGQGTRLTVV.

The CDR3 DNA follows: TGTGCCAGCAGACAGTCGGAGGGGAGTTACAATGAGCAGTTCTTC. Its translation: CASRQSEGSYNEQFF. The chain carries TRBV6-1 and TRBJ2-1; D perhaps matches TRBD2 (6 bases). V was clipped by 6 bases and J by 4 bases, with 16 bases between them. CDR1 MNHNS and CDR2 SASEGT come from the germline V gene. The CDR3 spans 15 residues.

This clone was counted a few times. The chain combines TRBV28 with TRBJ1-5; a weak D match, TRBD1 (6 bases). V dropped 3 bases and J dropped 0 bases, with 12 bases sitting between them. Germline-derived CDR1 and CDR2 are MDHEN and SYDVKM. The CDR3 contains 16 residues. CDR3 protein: CASSLQGRYSNQPQHF. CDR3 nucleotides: TGTGCCAGCAGTTTGCAGGGGCGTTATAGCAATCAGCCCCAGCATTTT. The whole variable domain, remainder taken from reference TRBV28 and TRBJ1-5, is DVKVTQSSRYLVKRTGEKVFLECVQDMDHENMFWYRQDPGLGLRLIYFSYDVKMKEKGDIPEGYSVSREKKERFSLILESASTNQTSMYLCASSLQGRYSNQPQHFGDGTRLSIL.

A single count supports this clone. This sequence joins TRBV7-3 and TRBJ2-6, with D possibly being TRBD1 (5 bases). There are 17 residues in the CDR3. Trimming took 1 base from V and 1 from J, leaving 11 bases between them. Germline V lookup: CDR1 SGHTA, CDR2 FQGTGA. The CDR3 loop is CASSLNGPGSGANVLTF. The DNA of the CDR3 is TGTGCCAGCAGCTTAAATGGCCCAGGGTCTGGGGCCAACGTCCTGACTTTC. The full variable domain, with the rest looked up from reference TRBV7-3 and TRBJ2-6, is GAGVSQTPSNKVTEKGKYVELRCDPISGHTALYWYRQSLGQGPEFLIYFQGTGAADDSGLPNDRFFAVRPEGSVSTLKIQRTERGDSAVYLCASSLNGPGSGANVLTFGAGSRLTVL.

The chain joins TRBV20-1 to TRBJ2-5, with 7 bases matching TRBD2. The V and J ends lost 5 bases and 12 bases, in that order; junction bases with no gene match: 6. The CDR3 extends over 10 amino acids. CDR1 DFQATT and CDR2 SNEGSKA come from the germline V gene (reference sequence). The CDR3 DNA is TGCAGTGCTGGGACTAATCTCGAGTACTTC. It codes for CSAGTNLEYF.

The CDR3 region is CATSLAGGTQPQHF. The CDR3 DNA is TGTGCCACCAGCCTCGCTGGAGGGACTCAGCCCCAGCATTTT. V usage is TRBV15 and J usage is TRBJ1-5, with TRBD1 as a possible D gene (5 bases). Trimming shortened V by 5 bases and J by 6 bases, and 14 bases separated the two germline ends. CDR1 is LNHNV and CDR2 is YYDKDF in the germline V gene (reference sequence). The CDR3 has 14 residues. The full variable domain, in which reference TRBV15 and TRBJ1-5 provide the parts outside the CDR3, is DAMVIQNPRYQVTQFGKPVTLSCSQTLNHNVMYWYQQKSSQAPKLLFHYYDKDFNNEADTPDNFQSRRPNTSFCFLDIRSPGLGDTAMYLCATSLAGGTQPQHFGDGTRLSIL.

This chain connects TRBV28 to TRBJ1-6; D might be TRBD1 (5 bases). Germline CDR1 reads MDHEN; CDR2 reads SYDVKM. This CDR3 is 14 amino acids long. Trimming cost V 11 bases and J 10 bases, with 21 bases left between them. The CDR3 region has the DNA TGTGCCGGGGGGGGGAGGCAGGTACGGTCACCCCTCCACTTT. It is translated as CAGGGRQVRSPLHF.

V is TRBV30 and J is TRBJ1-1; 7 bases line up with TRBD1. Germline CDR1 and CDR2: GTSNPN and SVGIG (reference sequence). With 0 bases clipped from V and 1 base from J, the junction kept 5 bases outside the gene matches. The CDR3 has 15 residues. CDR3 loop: CAWSVSGTANTEAFF. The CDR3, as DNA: TGTGCCTGGAGTGTTTCCGGGACAGCGAACACTGAAGCTTTCTTT.

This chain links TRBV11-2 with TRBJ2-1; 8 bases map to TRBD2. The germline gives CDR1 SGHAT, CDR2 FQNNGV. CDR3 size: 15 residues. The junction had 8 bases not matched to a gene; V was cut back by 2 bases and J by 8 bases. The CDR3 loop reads CASSLTSGTRDEQFF. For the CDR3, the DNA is TGTGCCAGCAGCTTAACTTCCGGGACTAGGGATGAGCAGTTCTTC.

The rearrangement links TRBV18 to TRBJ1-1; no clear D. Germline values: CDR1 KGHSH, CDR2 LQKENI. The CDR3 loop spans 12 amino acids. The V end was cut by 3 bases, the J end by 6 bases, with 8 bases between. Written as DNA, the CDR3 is TGTGCCAGCTCACCCAGTTCCTCTGAAGCTTTCTTT. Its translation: CASSPSSSEAFF.

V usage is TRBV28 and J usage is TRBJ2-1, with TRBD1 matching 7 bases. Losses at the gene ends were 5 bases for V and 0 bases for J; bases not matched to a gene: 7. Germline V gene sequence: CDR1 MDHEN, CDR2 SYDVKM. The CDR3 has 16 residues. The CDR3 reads CASSTMYRGSYNEQFF. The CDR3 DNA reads TGTGCCAGCAGTACGATGTACAGGGGCTCCTACAATGAGCAGTTCTTC.

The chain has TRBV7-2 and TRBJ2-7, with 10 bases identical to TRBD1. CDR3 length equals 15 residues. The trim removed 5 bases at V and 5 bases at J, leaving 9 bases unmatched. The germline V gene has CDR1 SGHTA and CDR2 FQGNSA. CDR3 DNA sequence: TGTGCCAGCAGCCCGACCGGGACAGGGGTCAACGAGCAGTACTTC. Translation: CASSPTGTGVNEQYF.

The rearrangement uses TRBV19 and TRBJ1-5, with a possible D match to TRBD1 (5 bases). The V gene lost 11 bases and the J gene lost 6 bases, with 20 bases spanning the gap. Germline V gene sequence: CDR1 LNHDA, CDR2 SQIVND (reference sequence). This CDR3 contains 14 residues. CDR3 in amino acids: CAAWGRDLGQPQHF. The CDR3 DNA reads TGTGCCGCATGGGGCAGGGATCTAGGTCAGCCCCAGCATTTT.

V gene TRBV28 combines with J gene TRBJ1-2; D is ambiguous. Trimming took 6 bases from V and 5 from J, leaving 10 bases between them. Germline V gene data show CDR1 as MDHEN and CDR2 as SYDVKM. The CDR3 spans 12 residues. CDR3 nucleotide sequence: TGTGCCAGCAGCCGATCGAGTTATGGCTACACCTTC. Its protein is CASSRSSYGYTF.

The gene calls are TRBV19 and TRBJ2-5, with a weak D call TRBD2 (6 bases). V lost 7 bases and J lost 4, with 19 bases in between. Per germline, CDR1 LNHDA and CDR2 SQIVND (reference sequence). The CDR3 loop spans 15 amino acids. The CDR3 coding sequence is TGTGCCAGTACCTGGTCGTATGGGAGGACAGAGACCCAGTACTTC. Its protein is CASTWSYGRTETQYF.

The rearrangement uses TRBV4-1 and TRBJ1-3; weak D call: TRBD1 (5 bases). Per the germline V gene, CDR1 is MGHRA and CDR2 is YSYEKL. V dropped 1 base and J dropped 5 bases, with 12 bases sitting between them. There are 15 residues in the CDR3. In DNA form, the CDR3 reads TGCGCCAGCAGCCAAGTCTGGACGGACAGAAACACCATATATTTT. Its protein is CASSQVWTDRNTIYF.

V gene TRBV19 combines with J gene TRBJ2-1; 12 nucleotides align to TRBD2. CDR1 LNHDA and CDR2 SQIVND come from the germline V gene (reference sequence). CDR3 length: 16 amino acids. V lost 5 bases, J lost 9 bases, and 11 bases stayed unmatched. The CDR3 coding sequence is TGTGCCAGTAGTCCCCGGACTAGCGGGAAAGAAGGTGAGCAGTTCTTC. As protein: CASSPRTSGKEGEQFF.

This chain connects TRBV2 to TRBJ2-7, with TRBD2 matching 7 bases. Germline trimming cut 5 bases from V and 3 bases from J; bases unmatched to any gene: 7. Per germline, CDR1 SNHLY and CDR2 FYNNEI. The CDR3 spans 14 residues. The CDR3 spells CASSWEGLFYEQYF. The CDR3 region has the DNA TGTGCCAGCAGTTGGGAGGGCCTCTTCTACGAGCAGTACTTC.

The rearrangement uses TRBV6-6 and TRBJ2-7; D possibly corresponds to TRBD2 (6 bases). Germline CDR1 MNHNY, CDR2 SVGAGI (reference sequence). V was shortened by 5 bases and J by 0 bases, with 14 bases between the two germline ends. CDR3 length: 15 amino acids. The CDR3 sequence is CASSAGTPSSYEQYF. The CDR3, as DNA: TGTGCCAGCAGTGCCGGGACTCCGAGCTCCTACGAGCAGTACTTC.

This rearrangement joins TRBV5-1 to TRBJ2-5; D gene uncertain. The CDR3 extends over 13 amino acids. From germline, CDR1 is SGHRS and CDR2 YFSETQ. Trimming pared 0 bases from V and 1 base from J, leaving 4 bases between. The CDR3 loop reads CASSLALQETQYF. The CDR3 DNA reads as TGCGCCAGCAGCTTGGCCCTCCAAGAGACCCAGTACTTC.

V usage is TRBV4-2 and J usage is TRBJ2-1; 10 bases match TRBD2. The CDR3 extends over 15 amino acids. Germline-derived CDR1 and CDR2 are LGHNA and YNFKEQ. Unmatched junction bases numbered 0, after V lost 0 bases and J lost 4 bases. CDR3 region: CASSQEAGGYNEQFF. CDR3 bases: TGTGCCAGCAGCCAAGAAGCGGGAGGGTACAATGAGCAGTTCTTC.

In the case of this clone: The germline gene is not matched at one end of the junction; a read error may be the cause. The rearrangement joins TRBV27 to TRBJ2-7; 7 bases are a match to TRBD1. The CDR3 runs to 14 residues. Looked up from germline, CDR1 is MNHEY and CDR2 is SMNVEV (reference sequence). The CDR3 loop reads CASSYSGTDYEQYF. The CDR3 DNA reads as TGTGCCAGTAGTTACTCCGGGACAGACTACGAGCAGTACTTC.

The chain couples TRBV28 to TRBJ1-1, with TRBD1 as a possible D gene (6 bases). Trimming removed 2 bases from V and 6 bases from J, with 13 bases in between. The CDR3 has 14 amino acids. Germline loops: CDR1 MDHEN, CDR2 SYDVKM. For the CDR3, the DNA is TGTGCCAGCAGTTTAGCAGGGGTCTCTTCTGAAGCTTTCTTT. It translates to CASSLAGVSSEAFF.

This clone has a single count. The CDR3, as DNA: TGTGCCAGCAGCTTAACCAGCGGGAGTAGCACAGATACGCAGTATTTT. As protein: CASSLTSGSSTDTQYF. This chain connects TRBV7-3 to TRBJ2-3, with 8 nucleotides matching TRBD2. The germline V gene has CDR1 SGHTA and CDR2 FQGTGA. V gave up 0 bases and J gave up 0 bases; unmatched junction bases: 2. The CDR3 sequence is 16 residues long.

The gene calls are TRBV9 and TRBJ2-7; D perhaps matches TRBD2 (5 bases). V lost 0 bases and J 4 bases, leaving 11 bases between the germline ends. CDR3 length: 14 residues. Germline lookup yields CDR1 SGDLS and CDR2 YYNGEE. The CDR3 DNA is TGTGCCAGCAGCGTAGCTAGCCAGCCTTACGAGCAGTACTTC. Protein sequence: CASSVASQPYEQYF.